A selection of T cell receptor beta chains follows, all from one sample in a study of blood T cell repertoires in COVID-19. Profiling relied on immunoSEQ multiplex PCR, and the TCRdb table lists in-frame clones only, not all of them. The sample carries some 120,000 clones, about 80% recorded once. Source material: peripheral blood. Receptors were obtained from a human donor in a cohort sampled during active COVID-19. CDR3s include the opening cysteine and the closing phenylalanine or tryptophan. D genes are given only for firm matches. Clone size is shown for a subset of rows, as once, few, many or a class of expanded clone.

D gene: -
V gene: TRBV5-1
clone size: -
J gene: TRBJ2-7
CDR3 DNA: TGCGCCAGCAGCAGTGGAGTATCCTACGAGCAGTACTTC
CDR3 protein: CASSSGVSYEQYF

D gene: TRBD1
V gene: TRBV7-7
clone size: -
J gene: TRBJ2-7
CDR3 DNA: TGTGCCAGCAGCCATCTTTCGACAGGGACAAACTACGAGCAGTACTTC
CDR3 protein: CASSHLSTGTNYEQYF

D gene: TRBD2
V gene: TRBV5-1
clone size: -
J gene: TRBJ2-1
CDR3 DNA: TGCGCCAGCAGCACCACTAGCGGGGGGGCCAATAATGAGCAGTTCTTC
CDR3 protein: CASSTTSGGANNEQFF

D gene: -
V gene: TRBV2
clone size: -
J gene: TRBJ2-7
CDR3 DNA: TGTGCCAGCAGGGGGGGACAGTCCTACGAGCAGTACTTC
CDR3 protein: CASRGGQSYEQYF

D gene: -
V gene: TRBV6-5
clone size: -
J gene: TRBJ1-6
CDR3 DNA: TGTGCCAGCAGTTACAACCGCGACAGGTCTAATTCACCCCTCCACTTT
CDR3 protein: CASSYNRDRSNSPLHF

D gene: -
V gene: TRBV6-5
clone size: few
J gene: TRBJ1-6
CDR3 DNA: TGTGCCAGCTCCTTCAGAGGACAGACGAATTCACCCCTCCACTTT
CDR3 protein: CASSFRGQTNSPLHF

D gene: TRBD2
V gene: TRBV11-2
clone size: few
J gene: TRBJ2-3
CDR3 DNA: TGTGCCAGCAGAGGACTAGCGGAACTCACAGATACGCAGTATTTT
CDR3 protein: CASRGLAELTDTQYF

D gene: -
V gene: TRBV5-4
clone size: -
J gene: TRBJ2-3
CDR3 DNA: TGTGCCAGCAGCTTAGAGGGCCTTGGGAACACGCAGTATTTT
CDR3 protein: CASSLEGLGNTQYF

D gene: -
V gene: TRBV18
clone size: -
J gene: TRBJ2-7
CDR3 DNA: TGTGCCAGCTCACTATCTTCGGGGTTGACTCTCGGCGAGCAGTACTTC
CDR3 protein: CASSLSSGLTLGEQYF

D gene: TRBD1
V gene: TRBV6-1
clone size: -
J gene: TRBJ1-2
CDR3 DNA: TGTGCCAGCAGTGAAGGGGCAGGGGGTAACTATGGCTACACCTTC
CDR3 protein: CASSEGAGGNYGYTF

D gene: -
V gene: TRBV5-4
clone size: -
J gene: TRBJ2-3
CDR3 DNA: TGTGCCAGCAGCTTGGATCGGGTTCCAGATACGCAGTATTTT
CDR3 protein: CASSLDRVPDTQYF

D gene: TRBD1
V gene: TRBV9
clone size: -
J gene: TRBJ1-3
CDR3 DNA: TGTGCCAGCAGCGTAAGGGACAGGGGCTGGTCTGGAAACACCATATATTTT
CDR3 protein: CASSVRDRGWSGNTIYF

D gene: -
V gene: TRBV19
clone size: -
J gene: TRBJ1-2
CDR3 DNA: TGTGCCAGTAGTTTTCTCTCGGGTGGCTACACCTTC
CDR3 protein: CASSFLSGGYTF